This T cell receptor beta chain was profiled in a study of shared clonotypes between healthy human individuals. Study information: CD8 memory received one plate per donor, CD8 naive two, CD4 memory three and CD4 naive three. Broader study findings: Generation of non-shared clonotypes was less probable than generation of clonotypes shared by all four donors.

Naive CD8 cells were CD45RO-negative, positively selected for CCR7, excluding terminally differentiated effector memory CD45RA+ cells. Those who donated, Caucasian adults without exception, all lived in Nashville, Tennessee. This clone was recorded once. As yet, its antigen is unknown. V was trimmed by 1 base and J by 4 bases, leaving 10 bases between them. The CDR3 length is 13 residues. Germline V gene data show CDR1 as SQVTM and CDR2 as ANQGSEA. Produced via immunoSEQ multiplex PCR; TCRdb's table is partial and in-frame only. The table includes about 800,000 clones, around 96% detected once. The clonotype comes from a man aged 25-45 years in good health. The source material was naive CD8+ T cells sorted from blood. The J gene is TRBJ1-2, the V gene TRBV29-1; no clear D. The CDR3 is CSVEGGSSYGYTF. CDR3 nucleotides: TGCAGCGTTGAAGGCGGCAGTAGCTATGGCTACACCTTC.